Each of the 27 T cell receptor beta chains below was sequenced from the same sample in a study of cytomegalovirus exposure and HLA in healthy donors. The PCR ran on 60 Vbeta and 13 Jbeta primers. The method was immunoSEQ multiplex PCR; TCRdb's version includes in-frame clones alone and lacks a portion of them. The sample consists of tens of thousands of clones, approximately 86% of them appearing once. The source material was PBMCs. Receptors originate from a woman aged 40 to 50 in good health and CMV-seropositive.

This clone has more than one count but fewer than ten. The chain uses TRBV5-8 and TRBJ1-2; 7 bases align to TRBD1. The CDR3 has 15 amino acids. Germline V CDR1 and CDR2: SGHTS, YDEGEE. V lost 4 bases and J lost 0; bases outside the gene matches: 6. CDR3: CASSRDRDANYGYTF. The CDR3 DNA reads TGTGCCAGCAGCCGTGACAGGGACGCTAACTATGGCTACACCTTC.

CDR3 in DNA: TGTGCCAGCAGCTTAGCCGGAAAGGGGGCCTCTCGTGAAAAACTGTTTTTT. Protein sequence: CASSLAGKGASREKLFF. The chain recombines TRBV7-2 with TRBJ1-4; TRBD1 aligns across 7 bases. This CDR3 region has 17 residues. The germline CDR1 and CDR2 sequences are SGHTA and FQGNSA. J gave up 7 bases and V 0 bases, and 11 bases lay outside the gene matches.

This clone is medium-sized in the sample. The chain employs TRBV27 and TRBJ1-5, with 7 bases that match TRBD1. The ends lost 6 bases at V and 4 bases at J; junction bases unmatched: 3. The length of the CDR3 is 13 residues. Germline lookup yields CDR1 MNHEY and CDR2 SMNVEV (reference sequence). This CDR3 is CASRPTGNQPQHF. The CDR3 DNA reads TGTGCCAGCAGGCCGACAGGGAATCAGCCCCAGCATTTT.

The chain employs TRBV14 and TRBJ1-6; 8 positions match TRBD1. The CDR3 loop spans 15 amino acids. The V gene's germline CDR1 is SGHDN and CDR2 FVKESK. With 5 bases clipped from V and 7 bases from J, the junction kept 7 bases outside the gene matches. The CDR3 protein is CASSLPGTGNSPLHF. The CDR3 DNA is TGTGCCAGCAGCTTACCCGGGACAGGAAATTCACCCCTCCACTTT.

The table lists this clone with a few counts. The chain joins TRBV27 to TRBJ2-3; possibly TRBD2 for D (5 bases). Germline-derived CDR1 and CDR2 are MNHEY and SMNVEV (reference sequence). CDR3 length: 17 residues. V dropped 5 bases and J dropped 7 bases, with 25 bases sitting between them. DNA of the CDR3: TGTGCCAGCAGTCATCCTACTGCTCGGGGTGGATTTAATACGCAGTATTTT. Protein product: CASSHPTARGGFNTQYF.

V is TRBV15 and J is TRBJ1-1, with D possibly TRBD1 on 6 matching bases. CDR1 and CDR2 (germline): LNHNV, YYDKDF (reference sequence). Between the trimmed V and J ends, which lost 8 bases and 9 bases, there was a span of 25 bases. CDR3 length equals 15 residues. CDR3 in DNA: TGTGCCACCGCAGGCCCCACCTACAGGGATGGAAAAGCTTTCTTT. Protein: CATAGPTYRDGKAFF. The full variable domain, with the rest looked up from reference TRBV15 and TRBJ1-1, is DAMVIQNPRYQVTQFGKPVTLSCSQTLNHNVMYWYQQKSSQAPKLLFHYYDKDFNNEADTPDNFQSRRPNTSFCFLDIRSPGLGDTAMYLCATAGPTYRDGKAFFGQGTRLTVV.

The rearrangement links TRBV25-1 to TRBJ2-2; 7 bases map to TRBD2. Trimming removed 9 bases from V and 4 bases from J; junction bases left unmatched: 11. This CDR3 has 15 residues. Germline V lookup: CDR1 MGHDK, CDR2 SYGVNS. The CDR3 here is CASGGGGSITGELFF. CDR3 nucleotide sequence: TGTGCCAGTGGGGGTGGCGGGAGTATCACCGGGGAGCTGTTTTTT.

The V call is TRBV7-4, the J call TRBJ1-5; D not certain. V lost 4 bases and J lost 0, with 7 bases in between. CDR3 length: 14 residues. Germline CDR1 SGHVT, CDR2 SQSDAQ. CDR3 in DNA: TGTGCCAGCAGCTCAGCTTATAGCAATCAGCCCCAGCATTTT. As protein: CASSSAYSNQPQHF. The variable domain in full, completed from reference TRBV7-4 and TRBJ1-5, reads GAGVSQSPRYKVAKRGRDVALRCDSISGHVTLYWYRQTLGQGSEVLTYSQSDAQRDKSGRPSGRFSAERPERSVSTLKIQRTEQGDSAVYLCASSSAYSNQPQHFGDGTRLSIL.

V gene TRBV7-3 combines with J gene TRBJ2-7; a weak D match, TRBD1 (6 bases). CDR3 length: 15 amino acids. The V end was cut by 6 bases, the J end by 3 bases, with 18 bases between. In germline, CDR1 is SGHTA, CDR2 FQGTGA. The CDR3 coding sequence is TGTGCCAGCAGTGTAGGATCGACAGGAGGCTACGAGCAGTACTTC. This codes for CASSVGSTGGYEQYF.

This clone appeared once. J is TRBJ1-3 and V is TRBV6-1; possibly TRBD1 for D (6 bases). The CDR3 is 15 amino acids. Germline CDR1 reads MNHNS; CDR2 reads SASEGT. V gave up 6 bases and J gave up 2 bases, with 14 bases separating them. The CDR3 is CASRQGEGAGNTIYF. DNA of the CDR3: TGTGCCAGCAGACAGGGTGAGGGCGCTGGAAACACCATATATTTT.

This chain uses TRBV28 with TRBJ1-5; 9 bases are a match to TRBD1. The junction had 7 bases not matched to a gene; V was cut back by 2 bases and J by 2 bases. Germline assignment: CDR1 MDHEN and CDR2 SYDVKM. The CDR3 runs 17 residues. DNA for the CDR3: TGTGCCAGCAGTTTAGGGACAGGGTATCTGGGCAATCAGCCCCAGCATTTT. Its protein product is CASSLGTGYLGNQPQHF.

The V and J genes are TRBV29-1 and TRBJ1-1, with 7 bases fitting TRBD1. The germline V gene encodes CDR1 SQVTM and CDR2 ANQGSEA. The V segment lost 5 bases and the J segment 0 bases; nucleotides outside the gene matches: 6. The CDR3 has 14 amino acids. CDR3 region: CSVTGDRVNTEAFF. DNA of the CDR3: TGCAGCGTTACTGGGGACAGAGTGAACACTGAAGCTTTCTTT.

The chain couples TRBV19 to TRBJ1-2, with D unresolved. Trimming removed 8 bases from V and 3 bases from J, with 16 bases in between. Germline V gene data show CDR1 as LNHDA and CDR2 as SQIVND (reference sequence). This CDR3 spans 14 amino acids. CDR3 region: CASLHSFLDYGYTF. The CDR3 region has the DNA TGTGCCAGTTTACACAGCTTCCTCGACTATGGCTACACCTTC.

The chain carries TRBV4-1 and TRBJ2-7; D possibly corresponds to TRBD1 (6 bases). This CDR3 comprises 15 residues. V shed 7 bases and J shed 4 bases, with 20 bases lying between them. Germline V gives CDR1 MGHRA, CDR2 YSYEKL. As DNA, the CDR3 is TGCGCCAGCAACTTGCCCGGGACACAATTTTACGAGCAGTACTTC. Translating gives CASNLPGTQFYEQYF.

In nucleotides, the CDR3 is TGTGCCAGCAGTGTCCAGGGCGGGGCAGATACGCAGTATTTT. Translated: CASSVQGGADTQYF. The chain recombines TRBV6-4 with TRBJ2-3; a weak D match, TRBD2 (6 bases). V lost 4 bases to trimming and J lost 4 bases, with 12 bases between them. CDR1 is MRHNA and CDR2 is SNTAGT in the germline V gene. This CDR3 spans 14 amino acids.

The chain links TRBV9 to TRBJ2-3, with a weak D call TRBD1 (5 bases). CDR3 length: 17 amino acids. Germline CDR1 and CDR2: SGDLS and YYNGEE. V was cut by 0 bases and J by 4 bases, with 18 bases left in between. CDR3 sequence: CASSVGTTWGVSDTQYF. The DNA of the CDR3 is TGTGCCAGCAGCGTAGGGACGACTTGGGGCGTTTCAGATACGCAGTATTTT.

CDR3 DNA sequence: TGTGCCAGCAGCTTACAGGGGTATAATTCACCCCTCCACTTT. This gives the protein CASSLQGYNSPLHF. This rearrangement joins TRBV7-2 to TRBJ1-6, with TRBD1 as a possible D gene (6 bases). This CDR3 has 14 residues. Germline V lookup: CDR1 SGHTA, CDR2 FQGNSA. The V end lost 2 bases, the J end lost 4 bases, and 6 bases lay between the germline ends.

V is TRBV2 and J is TRBJ2-3, with 9 bases that match TRBD1. This CDR3 contains 13 residues. Germline values: CDR1 SNHLY, CDR2 FYNNEI. Trimming cost V 6 bases and J 5 bases; bases outside gene matches: 3. CDR3 bases: TGTGCCAGCAGACGACAGGGGGGAGATACGCAGTATTTT. Residues: CASRRQGGDTQYF.

This chain connects TRBV19 to TRBJ1-5; the match to TRBD1 covers 7 bases. CDR1 LNHDA and CDR2 SQIVND come from the germline V gene (reference sequence). The CDR3 consists of 13 residues. Germline trimming cut 6 bases from V and 7 bases from J; bases unmatched to any gene: 6. In nucleotides, the CDR3 is TGTGCCAGTAGACCTACAGGGGACCAGCCCCAGCATTTT. Translation: CASRPTGDQPQHF.

The J gene is TRBJ2-7, the V gene TRBV9, with D possibly matching TRBD1 (5 bases). CDR1 is SGDLS and CDR2 is YYNGEE in the germline V gene. CDR3 length equals 13 residues. Deletions cut 3 bases from V and 2 bases from J, with 9 bases between. Here the CDR3 DNA reads TGTGCCAGCAGCGCGGCGACAGCCTACGAGCAGTACTTC. This encodes CASSAATAYEQYF.

V usage is TRBV11-3 and J usage is TRBJ1-1, with D possibly TRBD1 on 5 matching bases. This CDR3 is built from 14 residues. Germline assignment: CDR1 SGHNT and CDR2 YENEEA. V was pared by 5 bases and J by 4 bases, with 14 bases between. The CDR3 nucleotides read TGTGCCAGCAGCAGTGGGGGGGGGACCACTGAAGCTTTCTTT. This encodes CASSSGGGTTEAFF.

This chain uses TRBV2 with TRBJ2-1, with 8 bases fitting TRBD1. This CDR3 region has 16 residues. Per germline, CDR1 SNHLY and CDR2 FYNNEI. Trimming removed 6 bases from V and 2 bases from J; junction bases left unmatched: 9. CDR3 in DNA: TGTGCCAGCAGCTCCGGACAGGGAAGCACCTACAATGAGCAGTTCTTC. Encoded protein: CASSSGQGSTYNEQFF.

This sequence joins TRBV27 and TRBJ1-2; TRBD1 aligns across 10 bases. Germline CDR1 and CDR2: MNHEY and SMNVEV (reference sequence). The CDR3 consists of 18 residues. V dropped 5 bases and J dropped 0; count of bases not matched to a gene: 12. The DNA for the CDR3 is TGTGCCAGCAGTCCCGACGGGACAGGGGCCCTCACTAACTATGGCTACACCTTC. The encoded protein is CASSPDGTGALTNYGYTF.

This clone was recorded once. The rearrangement uses TRBV5-1 and TRBJ1-4; 7 bases line up with TRBD1. CDR3 length: 15 residues. The V segment lost 0 bases and the J segment 8 bases; nucleotides outside the gene matches: 7. The germline V gene encodes CDR1 SGHRS and CDR2 YFSETQ. The CDR3 loop reads CASSLADRQNEKLFF. The CDR3 DNA is TGCGCCAGCAGCTTGGCGGACAGGCAGAACGAAAAACTGTTTTTT. Full variable domain (missing parts from reference TRBV5-1 and TRBJ1-4): KAGVTQTPRYLIKTRGQQVTLSCSPISGHRSVSWYQQTPGQGLQFLFEYFSETQRNKGNFPGRFSGRQFSNSRSEMNVSTLELGDSALYLCASSLADRQNEKLFFGSGTQLSVL.

The chain has TRBV19 and TRBJ2-2, with 13 positions matching TRBD2. The germline CDR1 and CDR2 sequences are LNHDA and SQIVND (reference sequence). The trim removed 7 bases at V and 8 bases at J, leaving 7 bases unmatched. CDR3 size: 15 residues. CDR3: CASTRTSGSLGELFF. The DNA of the CDR3 is TGTGCCAGTACAAGGACTAGCGGGAGCTTGGGGGAGCTGTTTTTT.

CDR3 sequence: CAIRDTGGIMNEQFF. CDR3 bases: TGTGCCATCAGGGACACAGGGGGCATTATGAATGAGCAGTTCTTC. The chain joins TRBV10-3 to TRBJ2-1, with 9 bases matching TRBD1. The CDR3 spans 15 residues. V was clipped by 6 bases and J by 7 bases; unmatched bases: 10. Germline V gene lookup returns CDR1 ENHRY and CDR2 SYGVKD.

The chain joins TRBV6-5 to TRBJ1-2; TRBD1 matches at 9 bases. Per the germline V gene, CDR1 is MNHEY and CDR2 is SVGAGI. Trimming at V came to 8 bases and at J to 8 bases, leaving 6 bases not matched to a gene. The CDR3 sequence is 12 residues long. CDR3 bases: TGTGCCAGCTGGGACAGGGAAGGAGGCTACACCTTC. Protein sequence: CASWDREGGYTF.